This T cell receptor (beta chain) was found in a study of technical replicates of blood from four donors (dated by TCRdb to between 2016 and 2019). Trimming costs V 1 base and J 3 bases, and their ends lie 19 bases apart. The cysteine opens and the phenylalanine closes a CDR3 of 17 amino acids. Just the 51-base CDR3 DNA is kept, in frame starting at base 1. The germline V gene (reference sequence) sets CDR1 to LNHNV and CDR2 to YYDKDF. Receptor amplification or capture employed the immunoSEQ multiplex PCR assay. TCRdb provides this immuneACCESS table in a form limited to in-frame rearrangements. Some clones are lacking; in checked studies, under half of them reflect an unresolved V gene, and why the rest are absent is not known. Within this sample are tens of thousands of clones, with about 96% of them counted one time only. Roughly 0.28% of the sample lies in the top ten. Note on this clone: Its specific antigen is unknown. Base qualities are missing; no much larger clone stands one base away.

The chain couples TRBV15 to TRBJ2-7, with TRBD1 perhaps the D gene, on 6 matching bases. This clonotype originated in a human donor in good health. What was sequenced was T cells isolated from PBMCs. The CDR3 amino acid sequence is: CATSRGATDRFLYEQYF. The DNA sequence follows: TGTGCCACCAGCAGAGGGGCAACGGACAGATTCCTCTACGAGCAGTACTTC.